What follows is one TCR beta chain and its context. No antigen is known for it. Base qualities are missing; no much larger clone stands one base away. This entry comes from a study of cytomegalovirus exposure and HLA in healthy donors (dated by TCRdb to about 2017). A note on the overall study: In an earlier analysis of 587 of the donors, 250 to 300 Gb of sequence data and 90 million to 120 million unique TCR beta sequences from 150 million to 200 million T cells were reported. An early release covering about 600 HLA-typed donors comprised approximately 290 gigabases of sequencing data and tens of millions of unique TCR sequences. Of the roughly 400 genotyped donors, less than 90% were placed in the genetic ancestry cluster associated with self-reported Caucasian donors. The study aimed to test whether cataloging public T cell receptors could reveal signatures of past pathogen exposure. The T cell repertoires of about 700 subjects were profiled by immunosequencing and related to cytomegalovirus serostatus. In addition to the first cohort of around 670 subjects, a separate validation cohort of under 150 different subjects was used. To predict cytomegalovirus infection status, the study combined high-throughput TCR immunosequencing, statistical association of individual TCRs with disease status, and machine learning. A later analysis re-analyzed previously published TCR beta repertoires from about 600 donors and added high-resolution HLA genotyping to study TCR occurrence patterns. Rather than drawing on any new phenotypic data, the later analysis identified candidate immune exposures from TCR beta sequences and the way those sequences occurred across donors. To decide whether each TCR beta V gene segment behaved as functional or pseudogenic, an earlier analysis of 587 of the donors relied on high-throughput TCR beta sequencing. Donor age, sex, ethnicity and CMV serostatus were compiled together with the repertoire data. A later genetic analysis took genome-wide SNP genotypes for about 65% of the 666 donors and used that subset as a discovery cohort. All discovery cohort repertoires had been generated using a single sequencing platform. Both class I and class II loci were covered by HLA typing, at four-digit resolution. Typing coverage differed by locus: A, B, C, DRB1 and DQB1 were typed in roughly 629-630 donors, DQA1 in 522, DPA1 in nearly 610, and DPB1 in 472. Roughly 5 DR-DQ haplotypes were treated as single units for association and clustering because of strong linkage in the cohort. On average, roughly 240,000 unique TCR beta nucleotide sequences were sequenced per donor among several hundred genotyped donors of the cohort, with roughly 18% of those sequences being non-productive.

What the work shows at the level of the full study, not this receptor alone: Around 16 rarely observed V segments, including chromosome 9 orphons, were excluded from the earlier analysis of several hundred of the donors because counts were too low. A further reported finding was that TCR beta sequences accurately predicted the HLA-A and HLA-B alleles for most subjects in the first cohort. Roughly uniform sequencing depth across donors was assumed in presence/absence analyses, although this assumption may not hold. When HLA alleles, especially DR and DQ, strongly co-occurred, attributing TCR associations to individual alleles was difficult. Across donors, most TCR sequences were observed very rarely, whereas some public TCRs were present in many individuals. According to the authors, the approach could potentially be generalized to other disease states and immunological phenotypes. Because some donors lacked HLA typing at each locus, the association tests relied only on the typed subset. A later analysis associated around 16,000 TCR beta sequences with specific HLA alleles at a false discovery rate of 0.05. A later analysis found that most CMV-associated TCR beta chains appeared HLA-restricted, with HLA associations seemingly driven largely by CMV exposure. A later analysis found that TCR association rates varied across HLA loci, with DRB1 alleles showing the most associated TCRs and HLA-C alleles the fewest. Correlated functional status among segregating V segments might be attributable to linkage disequilibrium, but an unknown experimental factor could not be ruled out. In vitro tests confirmed that a few of the cytomegalovirus-associated TCR beta chains recognize cytomegalovirus antigens. A later analysis reported that several top co-occurrence clusters appeared linked to parvovirus B19, influenza, CMV and Epstein-Barr virus. CMV serostatus was the only immune exposure information available for the cohort. The 87-base-pair reads could not distinguish some IMGT-functional V segments, including TRBV6-2 and TRBV6-3, so those segments were excluded. V-gene and J-gene trimming of TCR beta chains was associated with a missense DCLRE1C variant in a later genetic analysis, and the association was replicated in an independent cohort. A later genetic analysis reported fewer N-insertions in productive TCRs among donors in an Asian-associated ancestry cluster than the approximately 670-donor mean. In both the original and validation cohorts, the classifier was reported to diagnose cytomegalovirus status with high specificity and sensitivity. The sequencing pipeline was judged likely to have produced a cluster of highly shared sequence variants as a technical artifact. Broadly in line with IMGT annotations, most TCR beta V segments showed up in productive rearrangements about 90% or about 30% of the time in an earlier analysis of several hundred of the donors. In the study, 150 to 200 TCR beta chains were listed as associated with cytomegalovirus. Only TCR beta chains were sequenced in this cohort, and the absence of alpha or paired-chain data limited detectable features. A later analysis found that HLA-associated TCR beta chains were more clonally expanded and had lower generation probabilities than equally common non-associated chains.

Library preparation employed the immunoSEQ multiplex PCR assay. The multiplex PCR relied on a mix of 60 forward primers for TCR Vbeta segments and 13 reverse primers for TCR Jbeta segments. The CDR3 region of rearranged TCR beta genes was amplified from genomic DNA with a multiplex PCR assay. The amplified TCR beta libraries were sequenced on the Illumina HiSeq System as 87-base-pair reads. As for the authors' bioinformatics: Across the 670 or so repertoires, a later analysis counted about 81 million unique TCR beta chains, roughly 11 million of which were shared by at least two donors. A nearest-neighbor algorithm error-corrected the raw reads and collapsed the reads into unique sequences, merging closely related sequences to remove PCR and sequencing errors. V, D and J gene segments were assigned by aligning CDR3 sequences to IMGT reference sequences. For a sequence to be retained, at least a six-nucleotide match to both a V gene segment and a J gene segment was required. Rearrangements were called productive when the CDR3 lacked stop codons and stayed in frame with V and J; all others were non-productive. Following IMGT convention, CDR3 was defined as the stretch from the second conserved V-encoded cysteine to the conserved J-encoded phenylalanine. The earlier analysis of fewer than 750 of the donors excluded sequences that lacked an unambiguous match to a single V gene segment. An earlier analysis of fewer than 750 of the donors classified V segments as functional when productive rearrangements were above 56.7% and as segregating when the standard deviation between donors was above 5%. A statistical classification framework was built to diagnose cytomegalovirus status from the catalog of TCR beta chain sequences. A later analysis assigned V and J genes by comparing TCR nucleotide sequences with IMGT/GENE-DB human TR gene sequences. In a later analysis, CDR3 sequences and most-parsimonious VDJ recombination scenarios were assigned using the TCRdist pipeline. In a later analysis, each TCR beta chain was defined by its CDR3 amino acid sequence together with its V-gene family, and reads without a unique V-gene family were excluded. A later analysis removed 450 to 600 highly shared, low-generation-probability nucleotide sequences to deal with suspected cross-contamination and a sequencing artifact. In a later analysis, a clonal expansion index for each public chain was calculated from normalized within-repertoire ranks of inferred template counts. In a later analysis, generation probabilities were computed using a VDJ recombination model fitted to out-of-frame rearrangements, and the results were checked against IGoR. A later analysis scored TCR-TCR, TCR-HLA and TCR-CMV co-occurrence with hypergeometric tests, applying a repertoire-size bias correction to TCR pairs. In a later analysis, false discovery rates were estimated by permuting HLA or CMV assignments 20 times. In a later analysis, co-occurring TCRs were grouped using DBSCAN, with TCRdist sequence similarity added in when clustering inside HLA-allele-positive subsets. Repertoires with fewer than 30,000 or more than 120,000 public chains, plus five repertoires with anomalous nucleotide sharing, were excluded from co-occurrence clustering. Held by TCRdb, this immuneACCESS table contains in-frame sequences only and omits some clones. Under half of the omission traces to an unresolved V gene where checked; the cause of the rest is unknown. That table furnishes V, J and clone size, whereas the DNA furnished D and trimming. The sample table holds more than 150,000 clones, of which about 77% were seen once. The ten largest make up roughly 2.5% of the sample.

The cohort comprised some 730 healthy bone marrow donors. Cohort members were all nominally healthy when sampled, although unrecorded immune exposures were likely present. The donor tested CMV seropositive and was one of the 289 seropositive cohort members. A peripheral blood sample was provided by each donor, and peripheral blood mononuclear cells were used for TCR beta sequencing. Genomic DNA was extracted from the blood cell samples with the Qiagen DNeasy Blood Extraction Kit. V is trimmed back by 4 bases and J by 7 bases, and the junction contains 7 bases that no gene match accounts for. The CDR3 runs 14 residues from the cysteine to the phenylalanine. The DNA shown is the 42-base CDR3, in frame from base 1. CDR1 and CDR2 are read off the germline V gene as SNHLY and FYNNEI.

The TCR sequence derives from a woman in her 30s in good health and CMV-seropositive. This chain is built from TRBV2 and TRBJ1-5, with 7 bases matching TRBD1. Input material: PBMCs. DNA sequence: TGTGCCAGCAGTGGACAGGGTCGGGGGCAGCCCCAGCATTTT. Its product reads: CASSGQGRGQPQHF.